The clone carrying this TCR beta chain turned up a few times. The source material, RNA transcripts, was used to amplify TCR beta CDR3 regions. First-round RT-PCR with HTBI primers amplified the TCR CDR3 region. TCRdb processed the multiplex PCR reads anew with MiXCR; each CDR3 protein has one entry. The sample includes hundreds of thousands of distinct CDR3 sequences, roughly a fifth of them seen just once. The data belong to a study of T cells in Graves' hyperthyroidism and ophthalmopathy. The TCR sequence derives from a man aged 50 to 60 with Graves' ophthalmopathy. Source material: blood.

The CDR3 here is CAWGFGLVSYNEQFF. CDR3 DNA: TGTGCCTGGGGCTTTGGACTAGTCTCCTACAATGAGCAGTTCTTC. The chain carries TRBV30 and TRBJ2-1, with 7 bases aligning to TRBD2. Germline CDR1 and CDR2: GTSNPN and SVGIG (reference sequence). The CDR3 loop spans 15 amino acids. V gave up 5 bases and J gave up 0 bases; unmatched junction bases: 7. Filled out from reference TRBV30 and TRBJ2-1, the complete variable domain reads SQTIHQWPATLVQPVGSPLSLECTVEGTSNPNLYWYRQAAGRGLQLLFYSVGIGQISSEVPQNLSASRPQDRQFILSSKKLLLSDSGFYLCAWGFGLVSYNEQFFGPGTRLTVL.